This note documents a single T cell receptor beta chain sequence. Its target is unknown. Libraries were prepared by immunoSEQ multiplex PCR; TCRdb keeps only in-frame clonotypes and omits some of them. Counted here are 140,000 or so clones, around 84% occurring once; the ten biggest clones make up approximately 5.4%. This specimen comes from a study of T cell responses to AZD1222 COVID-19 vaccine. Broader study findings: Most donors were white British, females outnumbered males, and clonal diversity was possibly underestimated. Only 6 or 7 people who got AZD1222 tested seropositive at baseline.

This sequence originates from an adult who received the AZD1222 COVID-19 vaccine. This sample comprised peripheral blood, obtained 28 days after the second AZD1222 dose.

This CDR3 is CASSVLSSAETQYF. In nucleotides, the CDR3 is TGCGCCAGCAGCGTCCTGTCTAGCGCAGAGACCCAGTACTTC. The chain links TRBV5-1 to TRBJ2-5, with D possibly matching TRBD2 (6 bases). V was cut by 4 bases and J by 4 bases, with 14 bases left in between. The CDR3 is 14 amino acids. CDR1 and CDR2 (germline): SGHRS, YFSETQ.